These 7 T cell receptor beta chains were sequenced from one sample in a study of beta chain features in type 1 diabetes (dated by TCRdb to 2017 to 2018). The method behind the library was the immunoSEQ multiplex PCR assay. The High Capacity cDNA Reverse Transcription Kit was used to reverse transcribe all of the isolated RNA, meaning that expressed TCRB transcripts were what got sequenced. TCRdb took over this immuneACCESS table, retaining in-frame rearrangements with V and J assigned. Such tables are incomplete; in checked studies, under half of the missing clones stem from an unresolved V gene, and the remainder is unexplained. Counted in this sample were fewer than 500,000 clones; 11% to 15% of them appeared once. Under 0.04% of the sample comes from the top ten. The sample was naive CD4+ T cells from blood. The sample's cell subset or site label, decoded: true naive CD4+ T cells. The receptor source for this set is a man aged 30-40 years in good health.

This clone came up a few times. V is TRBV27 and J is TRBJ1-5, with D hard to call. CDR3 length equals 13 residues. Trimming stripped 5 bases from V and 4 bases from J, with 9 bases between. From germline, CDR1 is MNHEY and CDR2 SMNVEV (reference sequence). The CDR3 nucleotides read TGTGCCAGCAGTAACTTTCCTAATCAGCCCCAGCATTTT. Its protein is CASSNFPNQPQHF.

The J gene is TRBJ2-3, the V gene TRBV30; 9 bases align to TRBD2. The CDR3 has 12 amino acids. The junction had 1 base not matched to a gene; V was cut back by 4 bases and J by 5 bases. From germline, CDR1 is GTSNPN and CDR2 SVGIG (reference sequence). The CDR3 here is CAWTSGKDTQYF. CDR3 nucleotide sequence: TGTGCCTGGACTAGCGGGAAAGATACGCAGTATTTT.

The rearrangement joins TRBV21-1 to TRBJ2-7; the D call TRBD2 from the table was never checked on the DNA. TRBV21-1 is deemed a pseudogene. There are 16 residues in the CDR3. The CDR3 DNA is TGTGCCAGCAGCAAAGTGCTGCGGGCCGAGACCTACGAGCAGTACGTC. Its protein is CASSKVLRAETYEQYV.

At least ten counts were recorded for this clone. The same CDR3 arises from other DNA sequences in this sample as well. The chain couples TRBV14 to TRBJ2-3, with D possibly TRBD2 on 6 matching bases. Trimming cost V 1 base and J 4 bases, with 6 bases left between them. CDR3 size: 13 residues. In germline, CDR1 is SGHDN, CDR2 FVKESK. As DNA, the CDR3 is TGTGCCAGCAGCCAAGCGGGGGCAGATACGCAGTATTTT. This codes for CASSQAGADTQYF.

This clone was seen a few times. The chain links TRBV29-1 to TRBJ2-3; maybe TRBD2 (5 bases). The CDR3 is 12 amino acids. Germline loops: CDR1 SQVTM, CDR2 ANQGSEA. V was trimmed by 7 bases and J by 0 bases, leaving 8 bases between them. The CDR3 is CSGRPSTDTQYF. The CDR3 region has the DNA TGCAGCGGGAGGCCAAGCACAGATACGCAGTATTTT.

This clone was counted only a few times. The J gene is TRBJ2-1, the V gene TRBV9; D tentatively reads TRBD1 or TRBD2 (5 bases each). This CDR3 is 16 amino acids long. Looked up from germline, CDR1 is SGDLS and CDR2 is YYNGEE. V was clipped by 2 bases and J by 4 bases, with 16 bases between them. CDR3 region: CASSVLGDLSYNEQFF. CDR3 bases: TGTGCCAGCAGCGTCTTGGGGGACCTATCGTACAATGAGCAGTTCTTC.

This clone showed up just a few times. The genes are TRBV29-1 and TRBJ2-1; D is perhaps TRBD1 (5 bases). The CDR3 contains 13 residues. Per germline, CDR1 SQVTM and CDR2 ANQGSEA. The germline V and J ends were trimmed by 7 bases and 7 bases, with 17 bases remaining between them. This chain's CDR3 is CSDINRFPNEQFF. The DNA of the CDR3 is TGCAGCGATATAAACAGGTTCCCGAATGAGCAGTTCTTC.